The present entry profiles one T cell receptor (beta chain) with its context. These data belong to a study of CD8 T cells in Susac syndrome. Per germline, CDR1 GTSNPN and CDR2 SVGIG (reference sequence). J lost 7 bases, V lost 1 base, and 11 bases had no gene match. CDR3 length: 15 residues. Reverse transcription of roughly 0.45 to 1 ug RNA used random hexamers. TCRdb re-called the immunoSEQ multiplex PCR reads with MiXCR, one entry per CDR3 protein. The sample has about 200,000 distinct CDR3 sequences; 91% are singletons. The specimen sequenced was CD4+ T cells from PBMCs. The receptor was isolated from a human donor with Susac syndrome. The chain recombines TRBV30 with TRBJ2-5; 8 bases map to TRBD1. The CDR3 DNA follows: TGTGCCTGGAGTGCGCGACAGGGGTTATTTGGGACCCAGTACTTC. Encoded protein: CAWSARQGLFGTQYF.